The 31 T cell receptor beta chains below come from one sample, sequenced in a study of graft-versus-host responses after intestinal transplantation. Graft tissue processing released intraepithelial and lamina propria lymphocytes. TCRdb's table, derived via immunoSEQ multiplex PCR, lists solely in-frame clones and lacks some. The sample carries 20,000 to 25,000 clones, around three quarters recorded once. Sequencing used ileum tissue, obtained 12 days after intestinal transplant. The receptors shown here come from a human patient who received an intestinal transplant, so some T cells may come from the graft donor.

This clone was seen a handful of times. V and J are TRBV27 and TRBJ2-7; maybe TRBD2 (6 bases). The length of the CDR3 is 15 residues. The V gene's germline CDR1 is MNHEY and CDR2 SMNVEV (reference sequence). Trimming took off 0 bases at V and 2 bases at J, with 11 bases between the two ends. The CDR3 is CASSLSTGGPYEQYF. The CDR3 DNA follows: TGTGCCAGCAGTTTATCCACAGGAGGGCCCTACGAGCAGTACTTC.

The V and J genes are TRBV19 and TRBJ1-1, with no clear D. Germline V gives CDR1 LNHDA, CDR2 SQIVND (reference sequence). The CDR3 loop spans 15 amino acids. The ends were cut back, 5 bases at V and 1 base at J, with 14 bases in the middle. The DNA of the CDR3 is TGTGCCAGTAGTGTCTGGGGAGCGGGGAACACTGAAGCTTTCTTT. It translates to CASSVWGAGNTEAFF. The full variable domain, in which reference TRBV19 and TRBJ1-1 provide the parts outside the CDR3, is DGGITQSPKYLFRKEGQNVTLSCEQNLNHDAMYWYRQDPGQGLRLIYYSQIVNDFQKGDIAEGYSVSREKKESFPLTVTSAQKNPTAFYLCASSVWGAGNTEAFFGQGTRLTVV.

V and J are TRBV6-6 and TRBJ2-3; perhaps TRBD2 as D (5 bases). Deletions cut 7 bases from V and 0 bases from J, with 11 bases between. Germline lookup yields CDR1 MNHNY and CDR2 SVGAGI (reference sequence). CDR3 length equals 14 residues. CDR3 nucleotides: TGTGCCAGCACCAAGGCGGGTAGCACAGATACGCAGTATTTT. Its translation is CASTKAGSTDTQYF.

V and J are TRBV28 and TRBJ2-6; tentative D call: TRBD2 (7 bases). Germline CDR1 reads MDHEN; CDR2 reads SYDVKM. CDR3 size: 21 residues. V dropped 0 bases and J dropped 2 bases, with 23 bases sitting between them. The CDR3 bases are TGTGCCAGCAGTTTATGGACCCCATGGGGGGGGGCCCCAGCTGGGGCCAACGTCCTGACTTTC. Protein: CASSLWTPWGGAPAGANVLTF.

V usage is TRBV6-1 and J usage is TRBJ1-1; 8 nucleotides agree with TRBD1. The CDR3 length is 15 residues. The germline gives CDR1 MNHNS, CDR2 SASEGT. The V and J ends lost 4 bases and 3 bases, in that order; junction bases with no gene match: 7. The CDR3 is CASSAWTGTYTEAFF. CDR3 nucleotide sequence: TGTGCCAGCAGTGCTTGGACAGGGACCTACACTGAAGCTTTCTTT.

This chain joins TRBV2 and TRBJ1-2; 7 nucleotides align to TRBD1. The germline CDR1 and CDR2 sequences are SNHLY and FYNNEI. The CDR3 covers 16 residues. With V trimmed by 0 bases and J by 8 bases, 12 bases remained unmatched. The CDR3 region is CASSEALRDRASGYTF. Written as DNA, the CDR3 is TGTGCCAGCAGTGAAGCCCTACGGGACAGAGCTTCCGGCTACACCTTC.

The chain couples TRBV29-1 to TRBJ2-7; 11 bases line up with TRBD2. Germline CDR1 and CDR2: SQVTM and ANQGSEA. After removal of 4 bases from V and 3 bases from J, the junction contained 8 bases not matched to a gene. The CDR3 consists of 15 residues. CDR3 sequence reads: CSVGLGLAGYYEQYF. CDR3 bases: TGCAGCGTTGGTTTAGGACTAGCGGGTTACTACGAGCAGTACTTC.

The chain recombines TRBV14 with TRBJ2-7; 8 bases agree with TRBD2. V gave up 4 bases and J gave up 4 bases; unmatched junction bases: 3. Germline CDR1 is SGHDN and CDR2 is FVKESK. This CDR3 spans 13 amino acids. The CDR3 sequence: CASSPGGGYEQYF. The DNA of the CDR3 is TGTGCCAGCAGCCCCGGGGGGGGGTACGAGCAGTACTTC.

The V gene is TRBV6-5, the J gene TRBJ2-1; 11 bases map to TRBD2. V gave up 4 bases and J gave up 0 bases; unmatched junction bases: 2. The germline V gene has CDR1 MNHEY and CDR2 SVGAGI. This CDR3 spans 16 amino acids. CDR3 bases: TGTGCCAGCAGTTCTACTAGCGGGGGCTCCTACAATGAGCAGTTCTTC. Translating gives CASSSTSGGSYNEQFF.

The chain uses TRBV2 and TRBJ1-2; no clear D gene. CDR3 size: 13 residues. Trimming pared 3 bases from V and 5 bases from J, leaving 10 bases between. Germline values: CDR1 SNHLY, CDR2 FYNNEI. The CDR3 loop is CASSDKPPYGYTF. CDR3 nucleotide sequence: TGTGCCAGCAGTGACAAGCCACCATATGGCTACACCTTC.

This rearrangement joins TRBV13 to TRBJ1-3; 9 nucleotides align to TRBD1. CDR1 is PRHDT, CDR2 FYEKMQ, per germline (reference sequence). The CDR3 spans 16 residues. Trimming took 0 bases from V and 0 from J; bases not matched to a gene: 0. This chain's CDR3 is CASSLGDRGSGNTIYF. Written as DNA, the CDR3 is TGTGCCAGCAGCTTAGGGGACAGGGGCTCTGGAAACACCATATATTTT. Using reference TRBV13 and TRBJ1-3 for the parts outside the CDR3, the full variable domain is AAGVIQSPRHLIKEKRETATLKCYPIPRHDTVYWYQQGPGQDPQFLISFYEKMQSDKGSIPDRFSAQQFSDYHSELNMSSLELGDSALYFCASSLGDRGSGNTIYFGEGSWLTVV.

The J gene is TRBJ2-7, the V gene TRBV6-5, with a possible D match to TRBD2 (6 bases). V lost 4 bases and J 3 bases, leaving 7 bases between the germline ends. This CDR3 region has 12 residues. Per the germline V gene, CDR1 is MNHEY and CDR2 is SVGAGI. In DNA form, the CDR3 reads TGTGCCAGCAGTTTGGGGGGCTACGAGCAGTACTTC. The encoded protein is CASSLGGYEQYF.

The chain is built from TRBV6-1 and TRBJ2-7, with a tentative D call TRBD1 (6 bases). Trimming left V 2 bases short and J 3 bases short, with 11 bases between. Germline values: CDR1 MNHNS, CDR2 SASEGT. The CDR3 loop spans 14 amino acids. This chain's CDR3 is CASSERTAFYEQYF. DNA for the CDR3: TGTGCCAGCAGTGAACGGACAGCTTTCTACGAGCAGTACTTC.

The chain couples TRBV7-9 to TRBJ1-2, with TRBD1 identical over 8 bases. Germline CDR1 reads SEHNR; CDR2 reads FQNEAQ (reference sequence). V was clipped by 2 bases and J by 0 bases; unmatched bases: 5. CDR3 length: 16 residues. CDR3 in DNA: TGTGCCAGCAGCTTACAGGGGGCGATGGCTAACTATGGCTACACCTTC. Protein product: CASSLQGAMANYGYTF.

The V gene is TRBV18, the J gene TRBJ1-4; 7 positions match TRBD1. Germline trimming cut 4 bases from V and 0 bases from J; bases unmatched to any gene: 5. This CDR3 spans 16 amino acids. CDR1 and CDR2 from the germline V gene are KGHSH and LQKENI. The CDR3 is CASSRDRVATNEKLFF. The CDR3 nucleotides are TGTGCCAGCTCACGTGACAGGGTAGCAACTAATGAAAAACTGTTTTTT. Looking up the rest from reference TRBV18 and TRBJ1-4 gives the full variable domain: NAGVMQNPRHLVRRRGQEARLRCSPMKGHSHVYWYRQLPEEGLKFMVYLQKENIIDESGMPKERFSAEFPKEGPSILRIQQVVRGDSAAYFCASSRDRVATNEKLFFGSGTQLSVL.

The chain recombines TRBV6-5 with TRBJ2-1; 12 bases agree with TRBD2. Germline V gene sequence: CDR1 MNHEY, CDR2 SVGAGI. There are 15 residues in the CDR3. V lost 5 bases, J lost 4 bases, and 3 bases stayed unmatched. In nucleotides, the CDR3 is TGTGCCAGCAGTCTAGCGGGGGGGGCTTACAATGAGCAGTTCTTC. Amino acids: CASSLAGGAYNEQFF.

This clone has a handful of counts. V usage is TRBV5-4 and J usage is TRBJ2-7; 14 bases fit TRBD2. Trimming cost V 0 bases and J 10 bases; bases outside gene matches: 6. The germline V gene has CDR1 SGHNT and CDR2 YYREEE (reference sequence). The CDR3 is 15 residues long. CDR3 region: CASSLAGTSGGFQYF. CDR3 bases: TGTGCCAGCAGCTTGGCCGGGACTAGCGGGGGTTTTCAGTACTTC.

This chain links TRBV4-1 with TRBJ1-1; 8 bases align to TRBD1. This CDR3 is built from 18 residues. Germline-derived CDR1 and CDR2 are MGHRA and YSYEKL. After removal of 4 bases from V and 1 base from J, the junction contained 14 bases not matched to a gene. CDR3 protein: CASSPSRQGWGTNTEAFF. The CDR3 region has the DNA TGCGCCAGCAGCCCCTCCCGACAGGGGTGGGGGACGAACACTGAAGCTTTCTTT.

The chain links TRBV5-4 to TRBJ2-1, with D perhaps matching TRBD2 (5 bases). The CDR3 spans 14 residues. Germline lookup yields CDR1 SGHNT and CDR2 YYREEE (reference sequence). The V end lost 0 bases, the J end lost 10 bases, and 14 bases lay between the germline ends. Written as DNA, the CDR3 is TGTGCCAGCAGCTTGGCGGCGGGCCGGGGAGAGCAGTTCTTC. The encoded protein is CASSLAAGRGEQFF.

The chain carries TRBV28 and TRBJ2-1, with 13 bases fitting TRBD2. With 5 bases clipped from V and 4 bases from J, the junction kept 23 bases outside the gene matches. Germline assignment: CDR1 MDHEN and CDR2 SYDVKM. There are 22 residues in the CDR3. The CDR3 protein is CASSQALGLAGDPRPRYNEQFF. The DNA of the CDR3 is TGTGCCAGCAGTCAAGCACTAGGACTAGCGGGAGACCCCCGCCCCCGATACAATGAGCAGTTCTTC.

The rearrangement joins TRBV19 to TRBJ1-2; D is unclear. V was pared by 3 bases and J by 6 bases, with 14 bases between. The germline gives CDR1 LNHDA, CDR2 SQIVND (reference sequence). CDR3 length: 14 amino acids. CDR3 region: CASSILAGVDGYTF. CDR3 sequence (DNA): TGTGCCAGTAGTATTTTGGCGGGTGTTGATGGCTACACCTTC.

This clone was seen a handful of times. This chain uses TRBV11-2 with TRBJ2-7, with TRBD1 matching over 9 bases. This CDR3 has 16 amino acids. Germline CDR1 SGHAT, CDR2 FQNNGV. V was clipped by 4 bases and J by 1 base; unmatched bases: 8. The CDR3 coding sequence is TGTGCCAGCAGCTCGACGTCCGGGACAGGGTCCTACGAGCAGTACTTC. Its translation: CASSSTSGTGSYEQYF.

The chain joins TRBV4-1 to TRBJ2-2; 8 nucleotides align to TRBD2. Germline assignment: CDR1 MGHRA and CDR2 YSYEKL. Germline trimming cut 0 bases from V and 5 bases from J; bases unmatched to any gene: 8. The CDR3 totals 17 residues. The CDR3 nucleotides are TGCGCCAGCAGCCAAGATCCGGGACTAGATGGAACCGGGGAGCTGTTTTTT. Its translation: CASSQDPGLDGTGELFF.

This clone was counted only a few times. The chain couples TRBV6-5 to TRBJ1-5; the D gene is possibly TRBD1 (5 bases). This CDR3 is built from 14 residues. V dropped 4 bases and J dropped 3 bases, with 10 bases sitting between them. The germline gives CDR1 MNHEY, CDR2 SVGAGI. This CDR3 reads CASSSGADNQPQHF. The CDR3 region has the DNA TGTGCCAGCAGTTCTGGGGCGGACAATCAGCCCCAGCATTTT.

The chain carries TRBV7-6 and TRBJ2-7; 8 nucleotides agree with TRBD2. V was clipped by 0 bases and J by 3 bases; unmatched bases: 7. This CDR3 spans 16 amino acids. Per germline, CDR1 SGHVS and CDR2 FNYEAQ. The CDR3 reads CASSLASGGAHYEQYF. CDR3 DNA sequence: TGTGCCAGCAGCTTAGCGTCGGGGGGGGCGCACTACGAGCAGTACTTC. Full variable domain (outside the CDR3, taken from reference TRBV7-6 and TRBJ2-7): GAGVSQSPRYKVTKRGQDVALRCDPISGHVSLYWYRQALGQGPEFLTYFNYEAQQDKSGLPNDRFSAERPEGSISTLTIQRTEQRDSAMYRCASSLASGGAHYEQYFGPGTRLTVT.

This clone showed up just once. The genes are TRBV9 and TRBJ2-2; maybe TRBD1 (6 bases). Trimming took off 2 bases at V and 4 bases at J, with 18 bases between the two ends. The CDR3 is 17 residues long. Looked up from germline, CDR1 is SGDLS and CDR2 is YYNGEE. CDR3 residues: CASSVPRQGLITGELFF. CDR3 coding DNA: TGTGCCAGCAGCGTCCCCCGGCAGGGGTTGATCACCGGGGAGCTGTTTTTT.

The chain carries TRBV6-6 and TRBJ1-5; D possibly corresponds to TRBD1 (5 bases). CDR1 is MNHNY and CDR2 is SVGAGI in the germline V gene (reference sequence). Trimming took 6 bases from V and 5 from J, leaving 11 bases between them. CDR3 length: 13 residues. The DNA for the CDR3 is TGTGCCAGCAGGGACGGGGGGTATCAGCCCCAGCATTTT. Translation: CASRDGGYQPQHF.

The chain combines TRBV6-1 with TRBJ2-4; 11 nucleotides align to TRBD1. CDR1 MNHNS and CDR2 SASEGT come from the germline V gene. Trimming cost V 6 bases and J 6 bases; bases outside gene matches: 1. This CDR3 has 13 residues. CDR3 protein: CASRGTGGNIQYF. The CDR3, as DNA: TGTGCCAGCAGGGGGACAGGGGGAAACATTCAGTACTTC.

There are a few counts of this clone. The chain combines TRBV6-5 with TRBJ2-5, with a possible D match to TRBD2 (6 bases). V was shortened by 2 bases and J by 5 bases, with 15 bases between the two germline ends. Germline CDR1 MNHEY, CDR2 SVGAGI. There are 15 residues in the CDR3. CDR3 region: CASSYRPGLYETQYF. CDR3 sequence (DNA): TGTGCCAGCAGTTACCGCCCGGGACTGTATGAGACCCAGTACTTC.

This clone was seen a handful of times. The chain carries TRBV6-5 and TRBJ1-2; no definite D call. CDR1 MNHEY and CDR2 SVGAGI come from the germline V gene. The CDR3 loop spans 15 amino acids. Trimming left V 0 bases short and J 0 bases short, with 8 bases between. This chain's CDR3 is CASSYSEATNYGYTF. CDR3 nucleotide sequence: TGTGCCAGCAGTTACTCGGAGGCCACTAACTATGGCTACACCTTC.

The chain is built from TRBV2 and TRBJ2-3; D possibly corresponds to TRBD2 (5 bases). CDR1 is SNHLY and CDR2 is FYNNEI in the germline V gene. Deletions cut 1 base from V and 4 bases from J, with 9 bases between. This CDR3 is built from 14 residues. CDR3 residues: CASSEVLAPDTQYF. CDR3 nucleotides: TGTGCCAGCAGTGAAGTCCTAGCCCCAGATACGCAGTATTTT.